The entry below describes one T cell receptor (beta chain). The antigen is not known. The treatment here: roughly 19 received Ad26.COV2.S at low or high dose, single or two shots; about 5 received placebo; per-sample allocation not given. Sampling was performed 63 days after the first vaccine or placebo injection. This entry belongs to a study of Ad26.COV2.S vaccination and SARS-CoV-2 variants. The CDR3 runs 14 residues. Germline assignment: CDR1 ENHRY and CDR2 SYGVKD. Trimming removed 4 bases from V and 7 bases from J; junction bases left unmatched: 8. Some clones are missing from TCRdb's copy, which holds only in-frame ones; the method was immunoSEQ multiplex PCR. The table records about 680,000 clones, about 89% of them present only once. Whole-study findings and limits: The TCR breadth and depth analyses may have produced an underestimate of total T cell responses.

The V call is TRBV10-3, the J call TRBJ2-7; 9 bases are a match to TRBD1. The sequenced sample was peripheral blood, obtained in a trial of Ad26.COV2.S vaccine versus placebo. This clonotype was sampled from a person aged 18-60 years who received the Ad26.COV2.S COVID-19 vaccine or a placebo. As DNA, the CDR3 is TGTGCCATCAGTGGGGGACAGGGCCTCAGGGAGCAGTACTTC. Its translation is CAISGGQGLREQYF.